This T cell receptor (beta chain) was captured by sequencing in a study of spatial heterogeneity in lung cancer. Study overall: Detected sequences consistently included more beta-chain ones than alpha-chain ones. Study observations and caveats: Ubiquitous and regional nonsynonymous mutation counts were tracked by ubiquitous and regional expanded TCR counts, respectively. Mutation counts in tumors were tracked by counts of expanded intratumoral alpha and beta TCRs.

The junction had 5 bases not matched to a gene; V was cut back by 4 bases and J by 7 bases. This CDR3 is built from 14 residues. In germline, CDR1 is MDHEN, CDR2 SYDVKM. Specified time point: sample taken at primary tumor resection. No cells were sorted before sequencing. The whole RNA sequenced was extracted from tumor, nontumor lung or frozen PBMC. Using its own MiXCR run on the 5' RACE reads, TCRdb lists one record per CDR3 protein. The top ten hold around 12% of the sample, which has some 10,000 distinct CDR3 sequences, approximately 5.1% seen once. This clonotype was observed many times. Antigen specificity is unknown.

This chain links TRBV28 with TRBJ1-5; 9 nucleotides align to TRBD1. The specimen comprised lung tumor tissue, sampled at surgery. This clonotype was obtained from a male donor with early-stage non-small cell lung cancer. CDR3 in amino acids: CASSSTGGAQPQHF. The CDR3 bases are TGTGCCAGCAGTTCGACAGGGGGGGCCCAGCCCCAGCATTTT.